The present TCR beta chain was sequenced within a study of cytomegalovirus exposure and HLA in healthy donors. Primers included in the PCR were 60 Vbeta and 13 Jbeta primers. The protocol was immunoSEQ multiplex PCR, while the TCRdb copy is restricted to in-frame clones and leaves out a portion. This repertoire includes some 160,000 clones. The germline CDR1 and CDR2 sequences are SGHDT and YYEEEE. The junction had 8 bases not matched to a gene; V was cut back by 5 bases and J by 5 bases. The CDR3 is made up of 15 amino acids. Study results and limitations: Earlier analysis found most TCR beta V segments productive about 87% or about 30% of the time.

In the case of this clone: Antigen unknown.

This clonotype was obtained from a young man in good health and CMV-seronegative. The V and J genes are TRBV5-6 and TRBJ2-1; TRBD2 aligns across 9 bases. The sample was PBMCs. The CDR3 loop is CASRPGLANNNEQFF. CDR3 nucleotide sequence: TGTGCCAGCAGACCCGGACTAGCGAATAACAATGAGCAGTTCTTC.